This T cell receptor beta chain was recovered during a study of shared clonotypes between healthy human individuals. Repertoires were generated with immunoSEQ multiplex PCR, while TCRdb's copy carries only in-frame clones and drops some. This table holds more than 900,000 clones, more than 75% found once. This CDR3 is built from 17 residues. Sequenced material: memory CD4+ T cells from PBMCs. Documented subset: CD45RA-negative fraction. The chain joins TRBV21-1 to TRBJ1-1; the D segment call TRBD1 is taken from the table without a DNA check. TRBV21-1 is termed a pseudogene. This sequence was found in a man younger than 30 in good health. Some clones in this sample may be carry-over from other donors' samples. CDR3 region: CASSPTGEDRVNTEAFF. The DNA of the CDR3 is TGTGCCAGCAGCCCAACAGGAGAAGATAGAGTGAACACTGAAGCTTTCTTT.